A single sample is the source of the 12 T cell receptor beta chains below, sequenced in a study of cytomegalovirus exposure and HLA in healthy donors. The PCR made use of 60 Vbeta and 13 Jbeta primers. Assay: immunoSEQ multiplex PCR; the TCRdb copy retains only in-frame clones and omits some. The sample lists 160,000 or so clones; over 75% were seen once. The sample comprised PBMCs. All receptors come from a man between 40 and 49 years old in good health and CMV-seronegative.

The rearrangement links TRBV2 to TRBJ1-6; D unclear. This CDR3 is built from 15 residues. Deletions cut 6 bases from V and 8 bases from J, with 17 bases between. CDR1 SNHLY and CDR2 FYNNEI come from the germline V gene. The CDR3 coding sequence is TGTGCCAGCAGAAAGGAGGACGGCGCACATTCACCCCTCCACTTT. It encodes CASRKEDGAHSPLHF.

The chain has TRBV27 and TRBJ1-5; D unresolved. The CDR3 consists of 14 residues. With 5 bases removed from V and 0 bases from J, the gap between germline ends came to 8 bases. Germline lookup yields CDR1 MNHEY and CDR2 SMNVEV (reference sequence). The CDR3: CASSKIYSNQPQHF. In DNA, the CDR3 is TGTGCCAGCAGTAAAATTTATAGCAATCAGCCCCAGCATTTT.

The V and J genes are TRBV11-2 and TRBJ1-2; 8 bases line up with TRBD1. V shed 5 bases, J shed 4 bases, and the junction held 9 bases outside the gene matches. There are 15 residues in the CDR3. In germline, CDR1 is SGHAT, CDR2 FQNNGV. The CDR3 protein is CASSPLGQGSYGYTF. CDR3 in DNA: TGTGCCAGCAGCCCATTAGGACAGGGAAGCTATGGCTACACCTTC.

Here the CDR3 reads CASSQNLLNYGYTF. In nucleotides, the CDR3 is TGCGCCAGCAGCCAAAACCTGCTAAACTATGGCTACACCTTC. The chain has TRBV4-3 and TRBJ1-2; D is unresolved. The length of the CDR3 is 14 residues. CDR1 is LGHNA, CDR2 YSLEER, per germline. V dropped 2 bases and J dropped 2 bases, with 9 bases sitting between them.

This clone was recorded a few times. V and J are TRBV6-1 and TRBJ1-2; 11 bases agree with TRBD1. The CDR3 spans 14 residues. The germline gives CDR1 MNHNS, CDR2 SASEGT. J gave up 6 bases and V 2 bases, and 2 bases lay outside the gene matches. CDR3 DNA: TGTGCCAGCAGTGAATGGGGACAGGGGGATGGCTACACCTTC. Translation: CASSEWGQGDGYTF.

This chain uses TRBV2 with TRBJ2-5, with D perhaps TRBD2 (6 bases). Germline V gene sequence: CDR1 SNHLY, CDR2 FYNNEI. Trimming stripped 0 bases from V and 7 bases from J, with 15 bases between. CDR3 length equals 15 residues. The CDR3 DNA sequence: TGTGCCAGCAGTGAAGCTTTTCGGGACTCCTGGACCCAGTACTTC. It is translated as CASSEAFRDSWTQYF. Looking up the rest from reference TRBV2 and TRBJ2-5 gives the full variable domain: EPEVTQTPSHQVTQMGQEVILRCVPISNHLYFYWYRQILGQKVEFLVSFYNNEISEKSEIFDDQFSVERPDGSNFTLKIRSTKLEDSAMYFCASSEAFRDSWTQYFGPGTRLLVL.

The gene calls are TRBV2 and TRBJ2-5; D unresolved. The DNA end is more similar to TRBJ2-7, so the J call may be wrong. Germline lookup yields CDR1 SNHLY and CDR2 FYNNEI. The CDR3 sequence is 13 residues long. CDR3 amino acids: CASSGALTYEQYF. The CDR3 coding sequence is TGTGCCAGCAGTGGGGCTCTAACCTACGAGCAGTACTTC.

The chain combines TRBV4-1 with TRBJ2-3, with 14 bases fitting TRBD2. Germline V gene sequence: CDR1 MGHRA, CDR2 YSYEKL. V trimming: 4 bases; J trimming: 7 bases; junction bases outside the gene matches: 4. The CDR3 consists of 15 residues. The CDR3 loop is CASSLWTSGGNTQYF. The CDR3 DNA reads as TGCGCCAGCAGCCTCTGGACTAGCGGGGGGAATACGCAGTATTTT.

The gene calls are TRBV19 and TRBJ1-5; TRBD1 matches 9 bases. This CDR3 contains 14 residues. CDR1 is LNHDA and CDR2 is SQIVND in the germline V gene (reference sequence). V was clipped by 4 bases and J by 6 bases; unmatched bases: 4. This chain's CDR3 is CASSRGQGTQPQHF. CDR3 in DNA: TGTGCCAGTAGTAGGGGACAGGGAACTCAGCCCCAGCATTTT.

This rearrangement joins TRBV2 to TRBJ1-3, with 7 positions matching TRBD1. CDR1 and CDR2 from the germline V gene are SNHLY and FYNNEI. The CDR3 sequence is 17 residues long. Trimming removed 5 bases from V and 3 bases from J; junction bases left unmatched: 13. The CDR3 DNA reads as TGTGCCAGCAGTAAACGGGACAGTCCAGGGAGTGGAAACACCATATATTTT. Translated: CASSKRDSPGSGNTIYF.

This clone appeared once. The chain carries TRBV11-1 and TRBJ2-2, with TRBD1 matching over 9 bases. The CDR3 loop spans 15 amino acids. V shed 4 bases and J 6 bases; nucleotides not matched to a gene: 6. From germline, CDR1 is SGHAT and CDR2 FQDESV (reference sequence). CDR3 sequence reads: CASSSRQGGAGELFF. CDR3 in DNA: TGTGCCAGCAGCTCTCGACAGGGGGGGGCCGGGGAGCTGTTTTTT.

This chain joins TRBV28 and TRBJ1-4; D uncertain. The length of the CDR3 is 15 residues. V lost 3 bases, J lost 0 bases, and 8 bases lay in between. Germline assignment: CDR1 MDHEN and CDR2 SYDVKM. The DNA of the CDR3 is TGTGCCAGCAGTTTCGGGATCTCAACTAATGAAAAACTGTTTTTT. This translates into CASSFGISTNEKLFF.